Following are 12 T cell receptor beta chains from one sample sequenced in a study of control samples from healthy donors and cancer patients. Assay used: immunoSEQ multiplex PCR; TCRdb lists only in-frame clones, some missing. Here the sample spans some 80,000 clones, around 92% being singletons. The material sequenced was blood. The receptor source for this set is a woman between 55 and 75 years old in good health.

The rearrangement uses TRBV7-9 and TRBJ2-7; 7 nucleotides match TRBD1. CDR1 is SEHNR and CDR2 is FQNEAQ in the germline V gene (reference sequence). V lost 5 bases and J lost 0; bases outside the gene matches: 4. The CDR3 loop spans 14 amino acids. In nucleotides, the CDR3 is TGTGCCAGCAGCCGACAGGGAAGCTCCTACGAGCAGTACTTC. Protein product: CASSRQGSSYEQYF.

This clone came up once. Distinct nucleotide sequences in the sample also encode this CDR3. This chain links TRBV6-2 or TRBV6-3 with TRBJ1-1, with 7 bases lining up with TRBD1. The junction had 4 bases not matched to a gene; V was cut back by 5 bases and J by 4 bases. The CDR3 has 13 amino acids. Germline-derived CDR1 and CDR2 are MNHEY and SVGEGT. CDR3 residues: CASSRQGGTEAFF. As DNA, the CDR3 is TGTGCCAGCAGTAGACAGGGAGGCACTGAAGCTTTCTTT.

The chain recombines TRBV5-1 with TRBJ2-5; 8 nucleotides align to TRBD2. V trimming: 4 bases; J trimming: 4 bases; junction bases outside the gene matches: 6. Germline CDR1 is SGHRS and CDR2 is YFSETQ. The CDR3 runs 14 residues. CDR3 in DNA: TGCGCCAGCAGCCCCGGGGGGGGCAGAGAGACCCAGTACTTC. This translates into CASSPGGGRETQYF.

V and J are TRBV4-1 and TRBJ2-4; either TRBD1 or TRBD2 may supply D (6 bases each). The CDR3 totals 16 residues. V dropped 1 base and J dropped 2 bases, with 12 bases sitting between them. Germline-derived CDR1 and CDR2 are MGHRA and YSYEKL. In DNA form, the CDR3 reads TGCGCCAGCAGCCAAGCTTGGAGGGACACCAAAAACATTCAGTACTTC. This encodes CASSQAWRDTKNIQYF.

The chain uses TRBV28 and TRBJ2-6; D unresolved. V gave up 5 bases and J gave up 0 bases, with 8 bases separating them. CDR1 and CDR2 from the germline V gene are MDHEN and SYDVKM. The CDR3 runs to 15 residues. The CDR3 spells CASSATNSGANVLTF. The CDR3 bases are TGTGCCAGCAGTGCCACAAACTCTGGGGCCAACGTCCTGACTTTC.

This clone was recorded only once. This chain connects TRBV5-1 to TRBJ2-5, with a weak D call TRBD2 (5 bases). The germline V and J ends were trimmed by 2 bases and 5 bases, with 10 bases remaining between them. Germline V gene data show CDR1 as SGHRS and CDR2 as YFSETQ. The CDR3 sequence is 13 residues long. The CDR3 region is CASSFEGTETQYF. The CDR3 nucleotides are TGCGCCAGCAGCTTCGAGGGCACCGAGACCCAGTACTTC.

V is TRBV19 and J is TRBJ1-2; D gene uncertain. V lost 5 bases and J lost 4, with 17 bases in between. CDR3 length: 15 residues. In germline, CDR1 is LNHDA, CDR2 SQIVND (reference sequence). The CDR3 DNA sequence: TGTGCCAGTAGTTTAGTTCCCGACCTGGGCTATGGCTACACCTTC. It encodes CASSLVPDLGYGYTF.

This clone was counted once. The rearrangement uses TRBV30 and TRBJ2-1, with D perhaps matching TRBD1 (5 bases). The ends were cut back, 8 bases at V and 4 bases at J, with 9 bases in the middle. The CDR3 has 11 residues. In germline, CDR1 is GTSNPN, CDR2 SVGIG (reference sequence). DNA for the CDR3: TGTGCCCGCCAGGGTTACAATGAGCAGTTCTTC. This codes for CARQGYNEQFF.

The rearrangement joins TRBV19 to TRBJ2-1; the match to TRBD1 covers 9 bases. Germline CDR1 reads LNHDA; CDR2 reads SQIVND (reference sequence). The CDR3 has 14 amino acids. Trimming took 6 bases from V and 3 from J; bases not matched to a gene: 3. The CDR3 DNA reads TGTGCCAGTAGCGACAGGGGGAACTACAATGAGCAGTTCTTC. It encodes CASSDRGNYNEQFF.

The chain combines TRBV28 with TRBJ2-5, with D uncertain. CDR1 is MDHEN, CDR2 SYDVKM, per germline. V shed 3 bases and J shed 5 bases, with 10 bases lying between them. The CDR3 runs to 13 residues. Written as DNA, the CDR3 is TGTGCCAGCAGTTTCCCTACCCGGGAGACCCAGTACTTC. It yields the protein CASSFPTRETQYF.

V gene TRBV4-2 combines with J gene TRBJ1-5; 10 nucleotides line up with TRBD1. The CDR3 extends over 15 amino acids. In germline, CDR1 is LGHNA, CDR2 YNFKEQ. V was pared by 3 bases and J by 3 bases, with 2 bases of the junction left unmatched. The CDR3 loop reads CASSHGTGVNQPQHF. The CDR3 region has the DNA TGTGCCAGCAGCCATGGGACAGGGGTCAATCAGCCCCAGCATTTT.

The chain recombines TRBV6-6 with TRBJ2-5; 12 bases are a match to TRBD2. The CDR3 totals 15 residues. The V and J ends lost 6 bases and 6 bases, in that order; junction bases with no gene match: 8. Germline assignment: CDR1 MNHNY and CDR2 SVGAGI (reference sequence). The CDR3 nucleotides read TGTGCCAGCAGGGCGACTAGCGGGAGAGGGAAGACCCAGTACTTC. Residues: CASRATSGRGKTQYF.